This TCR beta chain was found in a study of blood T cell repertoires in COVID-19. Study context: Sources were T cells, B-cell-depleted T cells, or PBMCs; the material itself was cDNA or gDNA.

This clone occurred a few times. Original handling: Counts of nucleated cells, estimated from reference gene primer amplification, were obtained. Sequenced by immunoSEQ multiplex PCR; TCRdb stores in-frame clones only, minus some. V, J and clone size are those of that table, while D and trimming were read from the DNA. The table has around 200,000 clones, 85% to 90% seen once. From germline, CDR1 is SGHKS and CDR2 YYEKEE (reference sequence). V shed 5 bases, J shed 10 bases, and the junction held 12 bases outside the gene matches. The CDR3 totals 14 residues. This TCR was sampled from a woman under 30 who had recovered from COVID-19. This chain links TRBV5-5 with TRBJ2-1, with TRBD2 identical over 7 bases. The sample was peripheral blood. Here the CDR3 DNA reads TGTGCCAGCAGGCCTGCGTGGCGGGGAGGGGAGCAGTTCTTC. It codes for CASRPAWRGGEQFF.